This T cell receptor beta chain derives from a study of cytomegalovirus exposure and HLA in healthy donors. Whole-study context: There were 75 million to 95 million unique TCRs (from HLA-typed donors) in an early data release.

Every donor was a healthy person donating bone marrow. Study results and limitations: 87-base-pair reads could not separate some V segments, including TRBV6-2 and TRBV6-3. It was only CMV serostatus that was available as immune exposure information.

V was pared by 5 bases and J by 4 bases, with 11 bases between. CDR3 length equals 13 residues. Germline values: CDR1 SNHLY, CDR2 FYNNEI. As for this clone: What it recognizes is unknown.

The PCR made use of 60 Vbeta and 13 Jbeta primers. The method was immunoSEQ multiplex PCR; TCRdb's version includes in-frame clones alone and lacks a portion of them. Here the sample spans roughly 230,000 clones, approximately 85% being singletons. The J gene is TRBJ2-5, the V gene TRBV2, with D perhaps matching TRBD1 (6 bases). The clonotype was recovered from a girl aged 2 to 9 in good health and CMV-seronegative. Sequencing input: PBMCs. CDR3 sequence: CASSRTGRETQYF. Here the CDR3 DNA reads TGTGCCAGCAGTAGAACAGGGAGAGAGACCCAGTACTTC.